The 25 T cell receptor beta chains listed next were all sequenced from one sample in a study of T cell repertoires in cytomegalovirus infection. One entry per CDR3 protein, called by TCRdb with MiXCR from the reads. This table has 750,000 to 950,000 distinct CDR3 sequences, 29% appearing once. These TCRs are of unknown antigen specificity. Sequenced material: cultured CD8+ T cells from PBMCs, taken from culture after CMV antigen stimulation. The receptors shown here come from a human donor in good health (CMV status not recorded). Some clones in this sample may be carry-over from other donors' samples.

V and J are TRBV6-2 or TRBV6-3 and TRBJ2-1, with 12 nucleotides matching TRBD2. Germline values: CDR1 MNHEY, CDR2 SVGEGT. Trimming at V came to 4 bases and at J to 8 bases, leaving 9 bases not matched to a gene. This CDR3 is built from 16 residues. DNA for the CDR3: TGTGCCAGCAGTTCCCTAGCGGGGGGGCCTCTCCATGAGCAGTTCTTC. It codes for CASSSLAGGPLHEQFF.

This clonotype showed up just a few times. The chain carries TRBV7-9 and TRBJ2-3; D remains ambiguous. Germline V gene sequence: CDR1 SEHNR, CDR2 FQNEAQ (reference sequence). The CDR3 loop spans 14 amino acids. The V and J ends lost 2 bases and 2 bases respectively, with 8 bases between them. The CDR3 region is CASSLMMDTDTQYF. CDR3 nucleotide sequence: TGTGCCAGCAGCTTAATGATGGACACAGATACGCAGTATTTT.

The rearrangement joins TRBV6-5 to TRBJ2-7; the D is unclear. The CDR3 contains 13 residues. Germline assignment: CDR1 MNHEY and CDR2 SVGAGI. V shed 3 bases and J shed 4 bases, with 10 bases lying between them. The CDR3 DNA reads as TGTGCCAGCAGTTATCGCAACCGTTACGAGCAGTACTTC. Translated: CASSYRNRYEQYF.

This clonotype was picked up many times. The chain is built from TRBV5-6 and TRBJ1-2, with D maybe TRBD1 (6 bases). There are 12 residues in the CDR3. Trimming cost V 5 bases and J 4 bases, with 9 bases left between them. Germline V gene lookup returns CDR1 SGHDT and CDR2 YYEEEE. The CDR3 spells CASRAGAYGYTF. The CDR3 region has the DNA TGTGCCAGCAGGGCAGGGGCCTATGGCTACACCTTC.

This clonotype was recorded a few times. V and J are TRBV15 and TRBJ1-1, with 8 bases identical to TRBD1. This CDR3 is built from 16 residues. The V and J ends lost 5 bases and 2 bases, in that order; junction bases with no gene match: 10. Germline V gene lookup returns CDR1 LNHNV and CDR2 YYDKDF (reference sequence). CDR3 sequence reads: CATSRGGTGLNTEAFF. In DNA form, the CDR3 reads TGTGCCACCAGCCGGGGGGGGACAGGACTTAACACTGAAGCTTTCTTT.

The chain uses TRBV6-2 or TRBV6-3 and TRBJ1-1; tentatively, D is TRBD1 (6 bases). The CDR3 has 15 amino acids. Trimming left V 6 bases short and J 1 base short, with 15 bases between. Germline V gives CDR1 MNHEY, CDR2 SVGEGT. CDR3 in amino acids: CASRRLGGPNTEAFF. In DNA, the CDR3 is TGTGCCAGCAGACGTCTTGGGGGCCCGAACACTGAAGCTTTCTTT.

This clonotype has at least ten counts. V usage is TRBV7-8 and J usage is TRBJ2-1; D might be TRBD2 (6 bases). This CDR3 region has 18 residues. Trimming removed 4 bases from V and 0 bases from J, with 19 bases in between. From germline, CDR1 is SGHVS and CDR2 FQNEAQ. CDR3: CASSSGRRRQSSYNEQFF. The DNA for the CDR3 is TGTGCCAGCAGCTCTGGGAGGCGGAGGCAGAGCTCCTACAATGAGCAGTTCTTC.

The table lists this clonotype with a few counts. The chain couples TRBV20-1 to TRBJ1-2, with no clear D. Between the trimmed V and J ends, which lost 1 base and 4 bases, there was a span of 7 bases. The CDR3 loop spans 12 amino acids. Germline V CDR1 and CDR2: DFQATT, SNEGSKA (reference sequence). The CDR3 DNA reads as TGCAGTGCTAGAGGTCAGTTCTATGGCTACACCTTC. Translation: CSARGQFYGYTF.

This clonotype was counted once. This chain uses TRBV13 with TRBJ1-2, with D perhaps TRBD1 (6 bases). The germline gives CDR1 PRHDT, CDR2 FYEKMQ (reference sequence). CDR3 length equals 15 residues. The germline V and J ends were trimmed by 3 bases and 4 bases, with 15 bases remaining between them. Here the CDR3 reads CASSFQEDRSYGYTF. CDR3 sequence (DNA): TGTGCCAGCAGCTTCCAAGAGGACAGATCCTATGGCTACACCTTC.

This clonotype was seen more than once but under ten times. J is TRBJ1-2 and V is TRBV4-3, with D hard to call. The CDR3 loop spans 14 amino acids. Germline CDR1 and CDR2: LGHNA and YSLEER. V was pared by 1 base and J by 4 bases, with 10 bases between. The CDR3 nucleotides are TGCGCCAGCAGCCAAGGAGGGTATGGCTATGGCTACACCTTC. Translated, it gives CASSQGGYGYGYTF.

This clonotype was seen a few times. The chain links TRBV27 to TRBJ2-2; 8 bases line up with TRBD1. Looked up from germline, CDR1 is MNHEY and CDR2 is SMNVEV (reference sequence). CDR3 size: 13 residues. Trimming cost V 7 bases and J 7 bases; bases outside gene matches: 5. Here the CDR3 reads CASNQGAGGELFF. The CDR3, as DNA: TGTGCCAGCAACCAGGGGGCTGGCGGGGAGCTGTTTTTT.

This clonotype came up a few times. The gene calls are TRBV4-3 and TRBJ1-6; 8 positions match TRBD1. Germline assignment: CDR1 LGHNA and CDR2 YSLEER. CDR3 length: 20 amino acids. V was clipped by 0 bases and J by 9 bases; unmatched bases: 19. CDR3 DNA: TGCGCCAGCAGCCAAGATCGATACTCACCTACTGACAGGGGACTTTCACCCCTCCACTTT. Encoded protein: CASSQDRYSPTDRGLSPLHF.

V gene TRBV12-3 or TRBV12-4 combines with J gene TRBJ2-5; a weak D match, TRBD2 (6 bases). V lost 6 bases, J lost 1 base, and 9 bases lay in between. The CDR3 spans 13 residues. The CDR3 loop reads CASRSSAQETQYF. DNA of the CDR3: TGTGCCAGCAGATCTAGCGCCCAAGAGACCCAGTACTTC.

In its sample, this clonotype was seen many times. CDR3 coding DNA: TGTGCCAGCAGCTTAGAGCTGGGGGGAACAGCTAGCTACGAGCAGTACTTC. It is translated as CASSLELGGTASYEQYF. This chain links TRBV7-2 with TRBJ2-7; possibly TRBD2 for D (6 bases). Germline V CDR1 and CDR2: SGHTA, FQGNSA. V lost 1 base to trimming and J lost 3 bases, with 19 bases between them. The CDR3 has 17 amino acids.

This clonotype has just a few counts. CDR3: CASSVLPQETQYF. DNA of the CDR3: TGTGCCAGCAGTGTCTTACCTCAAGAGACCCAGTACTTC. The V call is TRBV6-1, the J call TRBJ2-5; D remains ambiguous. The germline V gene has CDR1 MNHNS and CDR2 SASEGT. The CDR3 spans 13 residues. Trimming left V 4 bases short and J 2 bases short, with 8 bases between.

Only a few counts were recorded for this clonotype. The V gene is TRBV4-1, the J gene TRBJ2-2, with 8 bases fitting TRBD1. J lost 7 bases, V lost 0 bases, and 10 bases had no gene match. The CDR3 is 17 amino acids. Per germline, CDR1 MGHRA and CDR2 YSYEKL. This CDR3 is CASSQEGGQGAGGELFF. The CDR3 DNA reads TGCGCCAGCAGCCAAGAGGGCGGGCAGGGGGCCGGCGGGGAGCTGTTTTTT.

Many counts were recorded for this clonotype. The rearrangement uses TRBV10-3 and TRBJ1-1; TRBD1 is a possible D gene (6 bases). CDR3 length equals 14 residues. Germline CDR1 reads ENHRY; CDR2 reads SYGVKD. V dropped 3 bases and J dropped 6 bases, with 14 bases sitting between them. The CDR3 protein is CAISDLGGGAEAFF. DNA for the CDR3: TGTGCCATCAGTGACCTCGGGGGCGGCGCTGAAGCTTTCTTT.

The rearrangement joins TRBV2 to TRBJ2-1; a possible D gene is TRBD1 (5 bases). V lost 6 bases to trimming and J lost 8 bases, with 14 bases between them. This CDR3 has 13 residues. Germline lookup yields CDR1 SNHLY and CDR2 FYNNEI. CDR3 residues: CASRKGADDEQFF. The CDR3 region has the DNA TGTGCCAGCAGAAAAGGGGCAGACGATGAGCAGTTCTTC. The whole variable domain, filled in from reference TRBV2 and TRBJ2-1, reads EPEVTQTPSHQVTQMGQEVILRCVPISNHLYFYWYRQILGQKVEFLVSFYNNEISEKSEIFDDQFSVERPDGSNFTLKIRSTKLEDSAMYFCASRKGADDEQFFGPGTRLTVL.

This clonotype was counted a few times. V gene TRBV2 combines with J gene TRBJ2-1, with 10 bases fitting TRBD2. V dropped 10 bases and J dropped 4; count of bases not matched to a gene: 7. The CDR3 has 14 residues. Looked up from germline, CDR1 is SNHLY and CDR2 is FYNNEI. The CDR3 loop is CAIASGGAYNEQFF. CDR3 coding DNA: TGTGCCATCGCAAGCGGGGGGGCATACAATGAGCAGTTCTTC.

The gene calls are TRBV7-2 and TRBJ1-5, with a weak D call TRBD1 (5 bases). Trimming left V 5 bases short and J 6 bases short, with 17 bases between. Germline lookup yields CDR1 SGHTA and CDR2 FQGNSA. The CDR3 runs 15 residues. The CDR3 sequence: CASSPGQGLLQPQHF. CDR3 coding DNA: TGTGCCAGCAGCCCCGGCCAGGGTTTGCTTCAGCCCCAGCATTTT.

This clonotype was detected a few times. The chain combines TRBV9 with TRBJ2-1; 8 nucleotides agree with TRBD1. J lost 1 base, V lost 0 bases, and 0 bases had no gene match. Germline V gene sequence: CDR1 SGDLS, CDR2 YYNGEE. The CDR3 covers 15 residues. The CDR3 is CASSVGTGSYNEQFF. The CDR3 bases are TGTGCCAGCAGCGTAGGGACAGGGTCCTACAATGAGCAGTTCTTC.

This clonotype appeared many times. The rearrangement joins TRBV11-1 to TRBJ2-1; 13 nucleotides agree with TRBD2. CDR3 size: 15 residues. V was pared by 5 bases and J by 9 bases, with 7 bases of the junction left unmatched. CDR1 SGHAT and CDR2 FQDESV come from the germline V gene (reference sequence). The CDR3 here is CASSQRTSGGAEQFF. The CDR3 DNA follows: TGTGCCAGCAGCCAGCGGACTAGCGGGGGCGCTGAGCAGTTCTTC.

The rearrangement links TRBV5-4 to TRBJ1-5; D gene uncertain. The CDR3 has 14 amino acids. CDR1 is SGHNT and CDR2 is YYREEE in the germline V gene (reference sequence). Trimming left V 0 bases short and J 7 bases short, with 11 bases between. The CDR3 DNA sequence: TGTGCCAGCAGCTTGGGGGTGGGATCCCAGCCCCAGCATTTT. Translated, it gives CASSLGVGSQPQHF.

V and J are TRBV19 and TRBJ2-1; TRBD1 aligns across 8 bases. The J segment lost 8 bases and the V segment lost 3 bases, leaving 15 bases of the junction unmatched. CDR1 is LNHDA and CDR2 is SQIVND in the germline V gene (reference sequence). CDR3 length: 17 residues. The CDR3 here is CASSMGPSGGRGHEQFF. The CDR3 DNA sequence: TGTGCCAGTAGTATGGGGCCCTCAGGGGGCCGGGGTCATGAGCAGTTCTTC.

This clonotype showed up just a few times. This chain joins TRBV20-1 and TRBJ2-7; tentative D call: TRBD1 (6 bases). Trimming removed 0 bases at V and 7 bases at J, with 19 bases between. CDR1 DFQATT and CDR2 SNEGSKA come from the germline V gene (reference sequence). The CDR3 length is 15 residues. CDR3 DNA sequence: TGCAGTGCTAGAGAGGGGCAGGGGAGCCTCAAGGAGCAGTACGTC. Its translation is CSAREGQGSLKEQYV.